The T cell receptor (beta chain) under discussion was sequenced for a study of cytomegalovirus exposure and HLA in healthy donors. Across the study: Genetic ancestry analysis placed over 65% of the 400 or so donors that were genotyped in the Caucasian-associated cluster. Study-wide results and limits: Differences between HLA loci emerged in a later analysis of TCR association rates, with DRB1 most and HLA-C fewest.

The CDR3 sequence is 18 residues long. Donors likely had unrecorded immune exposures despite being nominally healthy when sampled. In the PCR, 60 Vbeta and 13 Jbeta primers were used. Per the authors' pipeline: Later analysis identified tens of millions of unique TCR beta chains, some 10 million shared. Sequenced by immunoSEQ multiplex PCR; TCRdb stores in-frame clones only, minus some. That table supplies the V and J calls and clone size; D and trimming were determined from the DNA. The sample holds 110,000 to 150,000 clones, around a tenth seen once. This clone was seen only once. Its antigen is undetermined.

Specimen: PBMCs. The rearrangement links TRBV21-1 to TRBJ2-5; the table's D call of TRBD1 was not tested on the DNA. TRBV21-1 is assigned pseudogene status. This receptor was taken from a man aged 45-60 years in good health and CMV-seronegative. The CDR3 nucleotides read TGTGCCAGCAGCCCTACGAATTCCGACAGGGGGAGAAGGGAGACCCAGTACTTC. It is translated as CASSPTNSDRGRRETQYF.